This TCR beta chain comes out of a study of blood T cell repertoires in COVID-19. The junction had 11 bases not matched to a gene; V was cut back by 7 bases and J by 4 bases. This CDR3 has 18 residues. The germline V gene encodes CDR1 ENHRY and CDR2 SYGVKD. Those who participated ranged in age from roughly 18 to 89 years and resided in 20 to 30 US areas. Recovery meant two consecutive negative NP/OP PCR tests, professional clearance, or resolved symptoms. The authors' processing: Quantification of nucleated cells was approximated via reference gene primer amplification. Clones were sequenced by immunoSEQ multiplex PCR, and TCRdb holds only the in-frame ones, with some missing. V and J calls and clone size are as listed in that table; D and trimming were resolved from the DNA. Of around 330,000 clones listed, 87% were seen once; the top ten hold more than 8.5%.

The rearrangement joins TRBV10-3 to TRBJ2-3; 16 nucleotides align to TRBD2. This receptor was obtained from a woman aged 18-29 years who had recovered from COVID-19. Sequenced material: PBMCs or T cells enriched from blood (not recorded which). For the CDR3, the DNA is TGTGCCATCAATGAATTGGGACTAGCGGGGGGGCACGCAGATACGCAGTATTTT. Amino acids: CAINELGLAGGHADTQYF.